These 16 T cell receptor beta chains came from one sample sequenced in a study of regulatory T cells in long-lasting Graves disease (dated by TCRdb to the early 2020s). This specimen's time point label, interpreted: newly diagnosed GD, antithyroid drugs for less than 3 months. For both TCR sequencing and RNA sequencing, RNA was extracted from PBMCs in TRIzol. Library preparation used multiplex PCR. Instrument used: Illumina HiSeq 4000. TCR beta libraries were built with iRepertoire HTBI primers and Arm-PCR amplification of CDR3 regions. In-frame beta chains were kept once TCRdb had trimmed the public reads at Q25 with fastp and called clones with MiXCR. Merged by CDR3 protein, the rows form single entries marked with the most common genes and DNA. The sample contains 500,000 or so distinct CDR3 sequences, roughly 15% of them found a single time. 17% of the sample belongs to the ten largest clones.

These data were also reused for a study on T cells in Graves' hyperthyroidism and ophthalmopathy.

The sequences come from peripheral blood mononuclear cells (PBMCs), collected at new diagnosis, from a patient treated with antithyroid drugs. The receptors originated from a woman between 50 and 59 years old with Graves disease. Donor details come from another sample of the same person, matched by shared clones.

This clonotype came up many times. The V call is TRBV10-3, the J call TRBJ1-1, with D perhaps TRBD1 (6 bases). V lost 10 bases to trimming and J lost 2 bases, with 11 bases between them. There are 12 residues in the CDR3. Germline lookup yields CDR1 ENHRY and CDR2 SYGVKD. CDR3 sequence (DNA): TGTGCCACCAGACAGGCCAACACTGAAGCTTTCTTT. Translating it yields CATRQANTEAFF.

This clonotype occurred many times. The V gene is TRBV28, the J gene TRBJ1-4, with D hard to call. The ends were cut back, 6 bases at V and 0 bases at J, with 8 bases in the middle. CDR3 length: 14 residues. CDR1 MDHEN and CDR2 SYDVKM come from the germline V gene. The CDR3 spells CASSLGATNEKLFF. In DNA, the CDR3 is TGTGCCAGCAGCTTGGGAGCAACTAATGAAAAACTGTTTTTT.

This clonotype occurred many times. This chain uses TRBV7-2 with TRBJ2-1; D gene unclear. V lost 2 bases to trimming and J lost 5 bases, with 13 bases between them. Germline V gene data show CDR1 as SGHTA and CDR2 as FQGNSA. The CDR3 runs 15 residues. CDR3 coding DNA: TGTGCCAGCAGCTTAAATTGGGCGCTAAACAATGAGCAGTTCTTC. It translates to CASSLNWALNNEQFF.

This clonotype was observed at least ten times. The chain carries TRBV7-3 and TRBJ2-1; 12 bases are a match to TRBD2. The CDR3 is 14 amino acids. V lost 5 bases, J lost 9 bases, and 5 bases stayed unmatched. Germline CDR1 reads SGHTA; CDR2 reads FQGTGA. The CDR3 nucleotides are TGTGCCAGCAGCCCTAGCGGGAGGGGTATTGAGCAGTTCTTC. Its translation: CASSPSGRGIEQFF. Complete variable domain (other parts from reference TRBV7-3 and TRBJ2-1): GAGVSQTPSNKVTEKGKYVELRCDPISGHTALYWYRQSLGQGPEFLIYFQGTGAADDSGLPNDRFFAVRPEGSVSTLKIQRTERGDSAVYLCASSPSGRGIEQFFGPGTRLTVL.

Ten or more counts support this clonotype. The chain recombines TRBV3-1 with TRBJ2-7, with TRBD2 matching over 9 bases. J gave up 2 bases and V 1 base, and 3 bases lay outside the gene matches. This CDR3 spans 15 amino acids. CDR1 and CDR2 from the germline V gene are LGHDT and YNNKEL (reference sequence). CDR3 sequence (DNA): TGTGCCAGCAGCCAAGTAGCTAGCGGGGCCTACGAGCAGTACTTC. It is translated as CASSQVASGAYEQYF.

A few counts support this clonotype. The rearrangement joins TRBV20-1 to TRBJ2-5; unclear D gene. V was pared by 2 bases and J by 2 bases, with 6 bases between. CDR1 and CDR2 (germline): DFQATT, SNEGSKA (reference sequence). The CDR3 loop spans 12 amino acids. The CDR3 coding sequence is TGCAGTGCTAGACGAACACAAGAGACCCAGTACTTC. Amino acid sequence: CSARRTQETQYF.

This clonotype was detected ten times or more. The chain has TRBV11-2 and TRBJ2-1, with TRBD2 as a possible D gene (6 bases). The CDR3 runs to 15 residues. Germline loops: CDR1 SGHAT, CDR2 FQNNGV. The ends were cut back, 0 bases at V and 7 bases at J, with 13 bases in the middle. CDR3 nucleotides: TGTGCCAGCAGCTTAGACTCCGGGAGTTTAAATGAGCAGTTCTTC. Its protein is CASSLDSGSLNEQFF.

Notes on this clonotype: This may be a read error, as it is one base from a much larger clone. The chain carries TRBV6-1 and TRBJ1-1; D perhaps matches TRBD1 (5 bases). The V end lost 5 bases, the J end lost 10 bases, and 20 bases lay between the germline ends. The CDR3 is 14 residues long. Germline V gives CDR1 MNHNS, CDR2 SASEGT. The CDR3 DNA sequence: TGTGCCAGCAGTCCCTGGGCAGGGAAAATTATAGCTTTCTTT. Protein product: CASSPWAGKIIAFF.

This clonotype was seen a few times. The chain couples TRBV6-1 to TRBJ2-2, with D perhaps TRBD2 (6 bases). The CDR3 has 13 amino acids. Germline V gene data show CDR1 as MNHNS and CDR2 as SASEGT. Trimming cost V 5 bases and J 6 bases, with 10 bases left between them. The CDR3 spells CASSRDLAGELFF. For the CDR3, the DNA is TGTGCCAGCAGTAGGGACTTGGCCGGGGAGCTGTTTTTT.

This clonotype has a count of ten or more. V gene TRBV7-2 combines with J gene TRBJ2-1; TRBD2 matches 7 bases. Germline lookup yields CDR1 SGHTA and CDR2 FQGNSA. V lost 3 bases to trimming and J lost 6 bases; unmatched junction nucleotides: 2. CDR3 size: 13 residues. CDR3 amino acids: CASSLTSINEQFF. The DNA for the CDR3 is TGTGCCAGCAGCTTGACTAGCATCAATGAGCAGTTCTTC.

This clonotype was seen a few times. The junction departs from the called germline gene at one end, perhaps through a read error. J is TRBJ2-1 and V is TRBV9; 8 bases align to TRBD2. Germline V gene sequence: CDR1 SGDLS, CDR2 YYNGEE. This CDR3 contains 13 residues. The CDR3: CASSVEWSSGVYF. In DNA, the CDR3 is TGTGCCAGCAGCGTAGAATGGAGTAGCGGGGTATACTTC.

This clonotype was found many times. CDR3 sequence: CAFQRTEAFF. The CDR3 DNA reads as TGTGCCTTCCAGAGGACTGAAGCTTTCTTT. The chain recombines TRBV30 with TRBJ1-1; D ambiguous. The V gene lost 7 bases and the J gene lost 5 bases, with 8 bases spanning the gap. Per germline, CDR1 GTSNPN and CDR2 SVGIG (reference sequence). The CDR3 contains 10 residues.

The chain joins TRBV7-8 to TRBJ2-2; possible D gene TRBD1, 6 bases. CDR1 SGHVS and CDR2 FQNEAQ come from the germline V gene. The CDR3 runs to 14 residues. The V and J ends lost 1 base and 7 bases respectively, with 10 bases between them. The CDR3 DNA sequence: TGTGCCAGCAGCTTAGGTTCAGGGGTCGGGGAGCTGTTTTTT. This encodes CASSLGSGVGELFF.

The J gene is TRBJ2-2, the V gene TRBV19; a weak D match, TRBD2 (5 bases). The germline V and J ends were trimmed by 10 bases and 3 bases, with 27 bases remaining between them. The CDR3 sequence is 18 residues long. Germline V gene sequence: CDR1 LNHDA, CDR2 SQIVND (reference sequence). The CDR3, as DNA: TGTGCCAACCTAGTCCCCCCGGGGTGGACCTGGGACACCGGGGAGCTGTTTTTT. It yields the protein CANLVPPGWTWDTGELFF.

This clonotype was observed at least ten times. The chain has TRBV7-2 and TRBJ1-2; 8 bases fit TRBD1. The germline V gene encodes CDR1 SGHTA and CDR2 FQGNSA. With V trimmed by 3 bases and J by 6 bases, 6 bases remained unmatched. The CDR3 is 14 amino acids. CDR3 DNA sequence: TGTGCCAGCAGCTTTGGACAGGGAGGTGATGGCTACACCTTC. Protein product: CASSFGQGGDGYTF.

This clonotype was picked up a small number of times. V is TRBV6-4 and J is TRBJ2-1; 13 bases line up with TRBD2. In germline, CDR1 is MRHNA, CDR2 SNTAGT. The length of the CDR3 is 15 residues. The trim removed 6 bases at V and 8 bases at J, leaving 7 bases unmatched. This chain's CDR3 is CASSLLAGGPHEQFF. CDR3 sequence (DNA): TGTGCCAGCAGCCTACTAGCGGGAGGGCCCCATGAGCAGTTCTTC.